This TCR beta chain derives from a study of early T cells in non-severe SARS-CoV-2 infection. Study context: Sequencing was performed on bulk RNA from unsorted whole blood, leaving chains unpaired.

In its sample, this clonotype was seen a few times. No antigen is known for it. Findings and limits, study-wide: CD4 and private specificities were missed by VDJdb matching, which favored anti-spike CD8 responses.

Germline-derived CDR1 and CDR2 are MNHEY and SVGEGT. The CDR3 has 14 amino acids. The ends were cut back, 6 bases at V and 0 bases at J, with 12 bases in the middle. Individual cDNA molecules received unique molecular identifiers during library preparation. Each CDR3 protein is one row after TCRdb ran MiXCR on the 5' RACE reads. The sample yields 46,000 or so distinct CDR3 sequences, roughly 7% seen once. This TCR came from an adult who was a healthcare worker with PCR-confirmed SARS-CoV-2 infection or an uninfected control (not recorded which). The specimen sequenced was whole blood. This chain links TRBV6-2 or TRBV6-3 with TRBJ2-7; D is possibly TRBD1 (6 bases). In nucleotides, the CDR3 is TGTGCCAGCAGCCCCGGGACAAGCTCCTACGAGCAGTACTTC. Amino acid sequence: CASSPGTSSYEQYF.